This T cell receptor (beta chain) was captured by sequencing in a study of blood T cell repertoires in COVID-19. Whole-study context: The United States, Italy and Spain were the sources of the acute and convalescent COVID-19 samples. T cells, B-cell-depleted T cells, or PBMCs supplied cDNA or gDNA.

Data came from immunoSEQ multiplex PCR; TCRdb stores just in-frame clones and leaves some out. The table has over 250,000 clones, approximately 90% seen once. This CDR3 spans 15 amino acids. The germline V and J ends were trimmed by 0 bases and 2 bases, with 8 bases remaining between them. The germline gives CDR1 SGHTS, CDR2 YDEGEE. The chain recombines TRBV5-8 with TRBJ2-2, with D uncertain. Sample: peripheral blood. This sequence was found in a man aged 60 to 69 who had recovered from COVID-19. CDR3 nucleotide sequence: TGTGCCAGCAGCTTGGACGGTCTCAACACCGGGGAGCTGTTTTTT. Translated: CASSLDGLNTGELFF.